This T cell receptor beta chain was recorded in a study of T-cell memory formation after mild COVID-19. Study background: Largely donor-specific TCR clusters were found. Whole-study findings and limits: Day 15 to 85 contracting clones showed balanced CD4/CD8; day 15 to 37 expanders favored CD4+. Pre-infection memory held some responding clones, suggesting pre-existing cross-reactive T cells responded.

The CDR3 runs to 17 residues. V gave up 4 bases and J gave up 6 bases, with 23 bases separating them. This clonotype turned up a few times. What it binds is not known. In TCRdb, the 5' RACE reads were re-called with MiXCR into one record per CDR3 protein. Among 150,000 to 200,000 distinct CDR3 sequences, around 15% were seen once, and the ten largest hold approximately 2.2%. The chain recombines TRBV12-3 or TRBV12-4 with TRBJ2-3, with D perhaps matching TRBD2 (5 bases). The sequence was obtained from an adult woman who had mild COVID-19 (a few samples of this study predate the infection). Cell type and time point are not known. Sequenced material: PBMCs or a T cell subset sorted from them (not recorded which). Written as DNA, the CDR3 is TGTGCCAGCAGTTCCCCCGGCGGGCCTGACGGGAAGGATACGCAGTATTTT. It specifies CASSSPGGPDGKDTQYF.